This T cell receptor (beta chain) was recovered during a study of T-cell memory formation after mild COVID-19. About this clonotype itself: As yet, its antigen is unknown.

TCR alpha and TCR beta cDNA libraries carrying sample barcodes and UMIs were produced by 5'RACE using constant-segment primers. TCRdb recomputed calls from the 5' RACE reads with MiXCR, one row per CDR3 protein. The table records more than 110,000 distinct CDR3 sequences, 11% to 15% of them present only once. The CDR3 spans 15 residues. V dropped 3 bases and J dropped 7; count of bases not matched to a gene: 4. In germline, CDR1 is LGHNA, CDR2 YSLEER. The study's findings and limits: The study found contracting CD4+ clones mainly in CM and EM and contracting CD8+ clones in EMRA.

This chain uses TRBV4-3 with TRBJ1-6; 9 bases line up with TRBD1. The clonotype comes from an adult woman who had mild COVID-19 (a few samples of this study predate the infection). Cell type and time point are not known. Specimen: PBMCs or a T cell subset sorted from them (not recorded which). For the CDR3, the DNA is TGCGCCAGCAGCCAGGGACAGGGCGTAAATTCACCCCTCCACTTT. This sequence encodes CASSQGQGVNSPLHF.